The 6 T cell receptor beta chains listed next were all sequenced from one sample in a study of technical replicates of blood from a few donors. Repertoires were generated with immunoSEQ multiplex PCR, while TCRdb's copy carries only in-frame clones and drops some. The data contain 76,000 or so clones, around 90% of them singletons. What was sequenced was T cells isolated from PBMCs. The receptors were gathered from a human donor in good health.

The CDR3 loop is CASSPLKNEQFF. The CDR3 DNA follows: TGTGCCAGTAGCCCACTCAAAAATGAGCAGTTCTTC. The rearrangement links TRBV19 to TRBJ2-1, with D unresolved. Trimming stripped 6 bases from V and 7 bases from J, with 10 bases between. Germline CDR1 is LNHDA and CDR2 is SQIVND (reference sequence). This CDR3 has 12 amino acids.

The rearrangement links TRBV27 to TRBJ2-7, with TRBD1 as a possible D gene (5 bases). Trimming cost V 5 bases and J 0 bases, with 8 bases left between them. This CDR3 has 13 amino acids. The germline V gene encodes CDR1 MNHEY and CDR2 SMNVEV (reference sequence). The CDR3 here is CASSLTGSYEQYF. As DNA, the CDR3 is TGTGCCAGCAGTCTTACAGGCTCCTACGAGCAGTACTTC.

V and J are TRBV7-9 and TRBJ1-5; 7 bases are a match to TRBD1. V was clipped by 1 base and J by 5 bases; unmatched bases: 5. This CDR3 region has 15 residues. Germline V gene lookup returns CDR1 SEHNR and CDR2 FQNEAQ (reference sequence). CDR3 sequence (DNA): TGTGCCAGCAGCTTAGAGACCCAGGGGGATCAGCCCCAGCATTTT. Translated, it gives CASSLETQGDQPQHF.

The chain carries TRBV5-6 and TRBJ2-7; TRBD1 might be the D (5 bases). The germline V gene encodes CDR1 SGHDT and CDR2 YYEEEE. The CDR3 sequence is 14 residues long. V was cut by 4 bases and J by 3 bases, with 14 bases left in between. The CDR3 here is CASSPYFQGYEQYF. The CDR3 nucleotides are TGTGCCAGCAGCCCCTACTTTCAGGGCTACGAGCAGTACTTC.

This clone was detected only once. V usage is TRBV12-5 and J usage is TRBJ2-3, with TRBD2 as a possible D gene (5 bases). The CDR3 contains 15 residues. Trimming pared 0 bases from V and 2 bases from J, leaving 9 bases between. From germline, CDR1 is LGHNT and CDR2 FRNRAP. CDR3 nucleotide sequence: TGTGCTAGTGGTTTGGTTGGACTGGCCACAGATACGCAGTATTTT. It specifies CASGLVGLATDTQYF. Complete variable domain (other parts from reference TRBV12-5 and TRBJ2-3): DARVTQTPRHKVTEMGQEVTMRCQPILGHNTVFWYRQTMMQGLELLAYFRNRAPLDDSGMPKDRFSAEMPDATLATLKIQPSEPRDSAVYFCASGLVGLATDTQYFGPGTRLTVL.

CDR3 in amino acids: CASSGASGNTIYF. The DNA for the CDR3 is TGTGCCAGCAGTGGGGCTTCTGGAAACACCATATATTTT. This rearrangement joins TRBV6-1 to TRBJ1-3; D call uncertain. V was clipped by 4 bases and J by 1 base, with 5 bases between them. The CDR3 runs 13 residues. Looked up from germline, CDR1 is MNHNS and CDR2 is SASEGT.